These 10 T cell receptor beta chains originate from one sample sequenced in a study of identical twins' blood T cells. One entry per CDR3 protein, called by TCRdb with MiXCR from the 5' RACE reads. The data hold hundreds of thousands of distinct CDR3 sequences, with 25% to 35% observed a single time. Material for sequencing was PBMCs. The receptor source for this set is a woman aged 18-50 years in good health.

About this clonotype: A much bigger clone sits one base away, suggesting this may be a read error. The chain combines TRBV11-2 with TRBJ1-1; TRBD1 might be the D (5 bases). Per germline, CDR1 SGHAT and CDR2 FQNNGV. This CDR3 is 15 amino acids long. In nucleotides, the CDR3 is TGTGCCATCAGCTCGCCGCAGACAGAGAACACTGAAGCTTTCTTT. Its protein is CAISSPQTENTEAFF. The full variable domain, in which reference TRBV11-2 and TRBJ1-1 provide the parts outside the CDR3, is EAGVAQSPRYKIIEKRQSVAFWCNPISGHATLYWYQQILGQGPKLLIQFQNNGVVDDSQLPKDRFSAERLKGVDSTLKIQPAKLEDSAVYLCAISSPQTENTEAFFGQGTRLTVV.

This clonotype was seen just once. The chain recombines TRBV29-1 with TRBJ2-1; D uncertain. There are 12 residues in the CDR3. V shed 3 bases and J shed 10 bases, with 13 bases lying between them. Germline loops: CDR1 SQVTM, CDR2 ANQGSEA. This chain's CDR3 is CSVDVVLGEQFF. The DNA for the CDR3 is TGCAGCGTTGACGTGGTTCTGGGGGAGCAGTTCTTC.

This clonotype has only a few counts. This chain connects TRBV6-2 or TRBV6-3 to TRBJ1-2; no clear D gene. The germline V gene encodes CDR1 MNHEY and CDR2 SVGEGT. Trimming pared 2 bases from V and 8 bases from J, leaving 6 bases between. This CDR3 has 11 amino acids. CDR3 sequence (DNA): TGTGCCAGCAGTTACAGGGTGGGCTACACCTTC. Protein: CASSYRVGYTF.

The V and J genes are TRBV5-1 and TRBJ2-1; D may be TRBD2 (5 bases). Germline V gene sequence: CDR1 SGHRS, CDR2 YFSETQ. The ends were cut back, 6 bases at V and 5 bases at J, with 6 bases in the middle. The CDR3 loop spans 11 amino acids. The DNA of the CDR3 is TGCGCCAGCACCGGGAACAATGAGCAGTTCTTC. This sequence encodes CASTGNNEQFF.

Comment on this clonotype: The junction differs from germline at one of its ends, possibly a read error. This chain connects TRBV28 to TRBJ2-4; D gene ambiguous. This CDR3 comprises 13 residues. The V gene's germline CDR1 is MDHEN and CDR2 SYDVKM. CDR3 coding DNA: TGTGCCAGCAGTTGGCAGGCGGTAAACATTCAGCACTTC. Encoded protein: CASSWQAVNIQHF.

This chain joins TRBV14 and TRBJ1-4; 7 bases line up with TRBD1. V dropped 0 bases and J dropped 7; count of bases not matched to a gene: 8. Per germline, CDR1 SGHDN and CDR2 FVKESK. CDR3 length: 16 residues. This chain's CDR3 is CASSQELRDSGEKLFF. The CDR3 nucleotides read TGTGCCAGCAGCCAAGAATTAAGGGACAGTGGTGAAAAACTGTTTTTT.

This clonotype was found a few times. The chain couples TRBV10-3 to TRBJ1-5, with D maybe TRBD1 (5 bases). The CDR3 spans 13 residues. The V gene lost 6 bases and the J gene lost 9 bases, with 15 bases spanning the gap. From germline, CDR1 is ENHRY and CDR2 SYGVKD. The CDR3: CAISPGGRGPQHF. The CDR3 bases are TGTGCCATCAGCCCCGGGGGTCGGGGGCCCCAGCATTTT.

This clonotype has just a few counts. DNA of the CDR3: TGCAGCGTTGAAGACGACAGCGCCTATGGCTACACCTTC. Its translation: CSVEDDSAYGYTF. The genes are TRBV29-1 and TRBJ1-2, with D maybe TRBD1 (5 bases). Germline-derived CDR1 and CDR2 are SQVTM and ANQGSEA. V was pared by 0 bases and J by 4 bases, with 9 bases between. The CDR3 has 13 amino acids. Complete variable domain (other parts from reference TRBV29-1 and TRBJ1-2): SAVISQKPSRDICQRGTSLTIQCQVDSQVTMMFWYRQQPGQSLTLIATANQGSEATYESGFVIDKFPISRPNLTFSTLTVSNMSPEDSSIYLCSVEDDSAYGYTFGSGTRLTVV.

In the case of this clonotype: A much larger clone differs by one base, so this may be a read error. Because it lacks the conserved phenylalanine or tryptophan at the end, this CDR3 is likely a read error. V usage is TRBV29-1 and J usage is TRBJ2-1; 13 nucleotides line up with TRBD2. With V trimmed by 6 bases and J by 6 bases, 11 bases remained unmatched. The CDR3 runs 16 residues. Germline V gene lookup returns CDR1 SQVTM and CDR2 ANQGSEA. CDR3 DNA: TGCAGCGTCGGGACTAGCGGGATGATGCGGCCCAATGAGCAGTTCCTC. This sequence encodes CSVGTSGMMRPNEQFL.

The gene calls are TRBV5-1 and TRBJ2-7; 8 bases fit TRBD2. The V segment lost 3 bases and the J segment 0 bases; nucleotides outside the gene matches: 2. The CDR3 covers 14 residues. Germline V gives CDR1 SGHRS, CDR2 YFSETQ. The CDR3 coding sequence is TGCGCCAGCAGCTACAGCGGGGGCTCCTACGAGCAGTACTTC. Translated: CASSYSGGSYEQYF. Drawing the rest from reference TRBV5-1 and TRBJ2-7, the complete variable domain is KAGVTQTPRYLIKTRGQQVTLSCSPISGHRSVSWYQQTPGQGLQFLFEYFSETQRNKGNFPGRFSGRQFSNSRSEMNVSTLELGDSALYLCASSYSGGSYEQYFGPGTRLTVT.